This T cell receptor (beta chain) was profiled in a study of tissue T cells after allogeneic stem cell transplantation. Stated time point: mouse harvest day 7 after allogeneic transplant. The graft held 10^6 splenic CD5+ T cells and 10^7 T-cell-depleted bone marrow cells. CDR3 sequences, V/J genes, frequencies and template counts came from survey-depth TCRbeta sequencing. The protocol was immunoSEQ multiplex PCR, while the TCRdb copy is restricted to in-frame clones and leaves out a portion. The table has around 9,000 clones, 40% to 55% seen once. General study findings and limits: Anatomically similar tissues had similar TCR repertoires within each patient. Across patients, clones rarely overlapped, yet motif clusters were shared tissue-specifically. This small cohort was clinically heterogeneous, and sampling depth was a limitation.

Comments on this clone: Antigen: not known. Mouse gene names and germline throughout.

This TCR was recovered from a female BALB/c mouse given C57BL/6 T cells with graft-versus-host disease after an allogeneic hematopoietic cell transplant. The sample comprised skin.

The covered CDR3 bases are TGTGCCAGCAGTCTGTCGGGGGCTTCTGGAAATACGCTCTAT. Residues: CASSLSGASGNTLY. The full CDR3 protein reads CASSLSGASGNTLYF. The V gene is TRBV26, the J gene TRBJ1-3; maybe TRBD1 (6 bases). The read terminates 1 residue before the CDR3 end, so the remaining end is supplied by the germline J gene. The CDR3 runs 15 residues. Germline V CDR1 and CDR2: KGHPV, FQNQEV (reference sequence). Deletions cut 0 bases from V and 0 bases from J, with 6 bases between. The entire variable domain, with the rest obtained from reference TRBV26 and TRBJ1-3, is as follows: NSKVIQTPRYLVKGQGQKAKMRCIPEKGHPVVFWYQQNKNNEFKFLINFQNQEVLQQIDMTEKRFSAECPSNSPCSLEIQSSEAGDSALYLCASSLSGASGNTLYFGEGSRLIVV.